This T cell receptor beta chain stems from a study of blood T cell repertoires in COVID-19. Overall study: The United States, Italy and Spain supplied acute and convalescent COVID-19 samples. The cDNA or gDNA used as material had been derived from T cells, B-cell-depleted T cells, or PBMCs.

Original handling: Estimates of nucleated cell counts were drawn from the amplification of reference gene primers. TCRdb's table, derived via immunoSEQ multiplex PCR, lists solely in-frame clones and lacks some. V and J calls and clone size follow that table, whereas D and trimming were derived from the DNA. This table has just over 650,000 clones, 85% to 90% appearing once. V was pared by 6 bases and J by 5 bases, with 16 bases between. This CDR3 has 14 amino acids. Germline V gene data show CDR1 as LGHNA and CDR2 as YNFKEQ. The chain recombines TRBV4-2 with TRBJ1-2; a possible D gene is TRBD1 (5 bases). The source is a young woman with acute or convalescent COVID-19. Sequencing used peripheral blood. This chain's CDR3 is CASRHGGTVYGYTF. In DNA, the CDR3 is TGTGCCAGCAGACATGGGGGGACTGTTTATGGCTACACCTTC.